The 7 T cell receptor beta chains given below trace back to one sample, sequenced in a study of shared clonotypes between healthy human individuals. The repertoire was sequenced with immunoSEQ multiplex PCR; TCRdb's copy has only in-frame clones and lacks some. This sample has 490,000 or so clones, with 70% to 80% found just once. The sample comprised PBMCs. Receptor source: a woman in her thirties or forties in good health. Some clones in this sample may be carry-over from other donors' samples.

This rearrangement joins TRBV5-1 to TRBJ2-1; TRBD2 aligns across 11 bases. Germline trimming cut 0 bases from V and 14 bases from J; bases unmatched to any gene: 7. The CDR3 covers 14 residues. Germline CDR1 reads SGHRS; CDR2 reads YFSETQ. The CDR3, as DNA: TGCGCCAGCAGCTTGGAGGGTAGCGGGAGGGCCAAGTTCTTC. Its protein is CASSLEGSGRAKFF.

V is TRBV4-1 and J is TRBJ2-2, with D perhaps matching TRBD1 or TRBD2 (5 bases each). Germline V gene lookup returns CDR1 MGHRA and CDR2 YSYEKL. The CDR3 consists of 16 residues. Between the trimmed V and J ends, which lost 4 bases and 2 bases, there was a span of 14 bases. The CDR3 sequence is CASSPGATKNTGELFF. In nucleotides, the CDR3 is TGCGCCAGCAGCCCCGGGGCAACAAAAAACACCGGGGAGCTGTTTTTT.

The count of this clone is one. V gene TRBV9 combines with J gene TRBJ2-5, with 9 bases lining up with TRBD1. Germline assignment: CDR1 SGDLS and CDR2 YYNGEE. The CDR3 contains 15 residues. Unmatched junction bases numbered 12, after V lost 7 bases and J lost 5 bases. CDR3 region: CASSPLTGGAETQYF. CDR3 coding DNA: TGTGCCAGCTCGCCTTTGACAGGGGGTGCTGAGACCCAGTACTTC. Supplemented by reference TRBV9 and TRBJ2-5, the full variable domain reads DSGVTQTPKHLITATGQRVTLRCSPRSGDLSVYWYQQSLDQGLQFLIQYYNGEERAKGNILERFSAQQFPDLHSELNLSSLELGDSALYFCASSPLTGGAETQYFGPGTRLLVL.

The J gene is TRBJ2-3, the V gene TRBV19, with 15 bases fitting TRBD2. Germline V gene lookup returns CDR1 LNHDA and CDR2 SQIVND (reference sequence). The length of the CDR3 is 16 residues. With V trimmed by 6 bases and J by 4 bases, 5 bases remained unmatched. The CDR3 region is CASRLGLAGGSDTQYF. The DNA for the CDR3 is TGTGCCAGTAGATTGGGACTAGCGGGAGGATCAGATACGCAGTATTTT.

The rearrangement links TRBV5-1 to TRBJ2-5; 15 nucleotides agree with TRBD2. V shed 0 bases, J shed 7 bases, and the junction held 10 bases outside the gene matches. The CDR3 spans 18 residues. The germline V gene has CDR1 SGHRS and CDR2 YFSETQ. CDR3: CASSLAAGLAGGGGTQYF. The CDR3 nucleotides are TGCGCCAGCAGCTTGGCCGCGGGACTAGCGGGAGGAGGCGGGACCCAGTACTTC.

The table lists this clone with a few counts. This chain links TRBV19 with TRBJ1-4; D might be TRBD1 (6 bases). The CDR3 loop spans 13 amino acids. Germline lookup yields CDR1 LNHDA and CDR2 SQIVND (reference sequence). Deletions cut 8 bases from V and 0 bases from J, with 7 bases between. DNA for the CDR3: TGTGCCAGTGGGACATCAACTAATGAAAAACTGTTTTTT. Translating gives CASGTSTNEKLFF.

This chain joins TRBV14 and TRBJ2-7; TRBD2 matches at 8 bases. CDR1 SGHDN and CDR2 FVKESK come from the germline V gene. Unmatched junction bases numbered 9, after V lost 3 bases and J lost 5 bases. The CDR3 totals 15 residues. CDR3 sequence (DNA): TGTGCCAGCAGCCAGAGCGGGAGCCTCGTCAACGAGCAGTACTTC. It codes for CASSQSGSLVNEQYF.